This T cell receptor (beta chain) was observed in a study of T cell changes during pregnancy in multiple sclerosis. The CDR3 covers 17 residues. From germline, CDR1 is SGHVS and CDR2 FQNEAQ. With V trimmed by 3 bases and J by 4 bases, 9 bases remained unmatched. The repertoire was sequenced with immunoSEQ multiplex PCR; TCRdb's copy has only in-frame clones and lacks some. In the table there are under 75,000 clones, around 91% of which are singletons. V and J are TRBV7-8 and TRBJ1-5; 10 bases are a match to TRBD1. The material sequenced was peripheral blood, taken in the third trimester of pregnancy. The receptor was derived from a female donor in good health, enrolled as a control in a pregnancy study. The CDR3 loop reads CASSFLSGTGVNQPQHF. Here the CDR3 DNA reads TGTGCCAGCAGCTTTCTCAGCGGGACAGGGGTAAATCAGCCCCAGCATTTT. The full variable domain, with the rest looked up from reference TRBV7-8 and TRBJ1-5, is GAGVSQSPRYKVAKRGQDVALRCDPISGHVSLFWYQQALGQGPEFLTYFQNEAQLDKSGLPSDRFFAERPEGSVSTLKIQRTQQEDSAVYLCASSFLSGTGVNQPQHFGDGTRLSIL.